The 17 T cell receptor beta chains below were found in one sample sequenced in a study of vaccination and CD4 T cells after COVID-19. Scientists ran DNA taken from cultured CD4+ T cells through the Oncomine TCR Beta short-read assay for sequencing. TCRdb processed the PCR reads anew with MiXCR; each CDR3 protein has one entry. This sample has about 15,000 distinct CDR3 sequences, with around 55% found just once. The treatment: roughly 10-day PBMC culture with coronavirus spike peptide pools or control peptides (ViraFEST assay). What these receptors recognize is not known. What was sequenced was CD4+ T cells from blood, cultured in vitro. The origin of the receptors is a human donor who had recovered from COVID-19.

This rearrangement joins TRBV19 to TRBJ1-1, with 7 bases that match TRBD1. CDR3 size: 13 residues. Germline trimming cut 9 bases from V and 0 bases from J; bases unmatched to any gene: 4. CDR1 and CDR2 (germline): LNHDA, SQIVND (reference sequence). The CDR3 reads CASQDRLNTEAFF. The CDR3 DNA reads as TGTGCCAGCCAGGACAGGTTGAACACTGAAGCTTTCTTT.

Of note for this clonotype: This may come from a read error, since a much larger clone is one base off. V and J are TRBV4-3 and TRBJ2-1; a possible D gene is TRBD2 (6 bases). CDR3 size: 14 residues. Germline V gene data show CDR1 as LGHNA and CDR2 as YSLEER. Trimming took off 2 bases at V and 9 bases at J, with 14 bases between the two ends. The CDR3 spells CASSQQGGGSEQFF. CDR3 DNA sequence: TGCGCCAGCAGCCAACAAGGCGGAGGGAGTGAGCAGTTCTTC.

This clonotype was found a few times. The V and J genes are TRBV27 and TRBJ1-5; TRBD1 aligns across 8 bases. Looked up from germline, CDR1 is MNHEY and CDR2 is SMNVEV (reference sequence). This CDR3 is built from 16 residues. J was trimmed by 3 bases and V by 2 bases; bases with no gene match: 6. Here the CDR3 reads CASSLVRGPPNQPQHF. As DNA, the CDR3 is TGTGCCAGCAGTTTAGTCAGGGGGCCTCCCAATCAGCCCCAGCATTTT.

By its share, this clonotype is large (0.1 to 1%). V usage is TRBV9 and J usage is TRBJ1-2; TRBD1 agrees at 7 bases. The CDR3 sequence is 15 residues long. Trimming at V came to 0 bases and at J to 4 bases, leaving 6 bases not matched to a gene. CDR1 is SGDLS, CDR2 YYNGEE, per germline. The CDR3 reads CASSVALGQSYGYTF. CDR3 coding DNA: TGTGCCAGCAGCGTAGCTCTGGGACAGTCCTATGGCTACACCTTC.

The chain links TRBV20-1 to TRBJ2-7; TRBD1 or TRBD2 may be the D gene (5 bases each). From germline, CDR1 is DFQATT and CDR2 SNEGSKA (reference sequence). V lost 5 bases to trimming and J lost 5 bases, with 16 bases between them. CDR3 size: 13 residues. In nucleotides, the CDR3 is TGCAGTGCTCCCCCCCCAGGGCGGGACGAGCAGTACTTC. Protein: CSAPPPGRDEQYF.

V gene TRBV7-3 combines with J gene TRBJ2-7; unclear D gene. This CDR3 is built from 14 residues. Germline CDR1 SGHTA, CDR2 FQGTGA. V lost 0 bases, J lost 0 bases, and 6 bases lay in between. The CDR3 nucleotides are TGTGCCAGCAGCTTAACCTCGAGCTCCTACGAGCAGTACTTC. Its protein is CASSLTSSSYEQYF. The entire variable domain, with the rest obtained from reference TRBV7-3 and TRBJ2-7, is as follows: GAGVSQTPSNKVTEKGKYVELRCDPISGHTALYWYRQSLGQGPEFLIYFQGTGAADDSGLPNDRFFAVRPEGSVSTLKIQRTERGDSAVYLCASSLTSSSYEQYFGPGTRLTVT.

The chain links TRBV5-4 to TRBJ2-1; 12 bases are a match to TRBD2. The V gene end was trimmed by 3 bases and the J gene end by 10 bases; junction bases not matched to a gene: 8. Germline assignment: CDR1 SGHNT and CDR2 YYREEE (reference sequence). The CDR3 is 15 amino acids. The CDR3: CASSSRLAGASEQFF. The CDR3 DNA reads TGTGCCAGCAGCTCTAGACTAGCGGGAGCTTCCGAGCAGTTCTTC.

In this sample, this clonotype turned up a few times. The chain carries TRBV15 and TRBJ2-7; no firm D call. With 0 bases removed from V and 2 bases from J, the gap between germline ends came to 8 bases. The length of the CDR3 is 14 residues. Germline CDR1 reads LNHNV; CDR2 reads YYDKDF (reference sequence). The CDR3 coding sequence is TGTGCCACCAGCAGAGATCCCGCAACCTACGAGCAGTACTTC. Translation: CATSRDPATYEQYF.

This chain links TRBV2 with TRBJ2-1; possible D gene TRBD2, 6 bases. Trimming took off 6 bases at V and 7 bases at J, with 16 bases between the two ends. This CDR3 spans 14 amino acids. From germline, CDR1 is SNHLY and CDR2 FYNNEI. The CDR3 region has the DNA TGTGCCAGCAGCCGGGAGATCTCTTCTAATGAGCAGTTCTTC. Translating gives CASSREISSNEQFF.

The rearrangement links TRBV20-1 to TRBJ2-5; 10 nucleotides align to TRBD2. With 7 bases clipped from V and 9 bases from J, the junction kept 11 bases outside the gene matches. CDR1 is DFQATT, CDR2 SNEGSKA, per germline (reference sequence). CDR3 length equals 13 residues. CDR3 in amino acids: CSGGGLAVLSQYF. CDR3 DNA: TGCAGTGGGGGCGGACTAGCGGTATTGTCCCAGTACTTC.

The gene calls are TRBV6-1 and TRBJ2-7; 7 nucleotides agree with TRBD1. The trim removed 8 bases at V and 4 bases at J, leaving 11 bases unmatched. CDR1 MNHNS and CDR2 SASEGT come from the germline V gene. The CDR3 is 14 amino acids. The CDR3 loop is CASAKPGQIYEQYF. The CDR3 DNA reads as TGTGCCAGCGCTAAACCGGGACAGATTTACGAGCAGTACTTC.

This clonotype was counted a few times. The chain uses TRBV15 and TRBJ1-4; TRBD1 aligns across 7 bases. J gave up 8 bases and V 2 bases, and 11 bases lay outside the gene matches. The CDR3 sequence is 16 residues long. The germline V gene has CDR1 LNHNV and CDR2 YYDKDF (reference sequence). The CDR3 loop reads CATSRSRGRGGEKLFF. The CDR3 DNA reads TGTGCCACCAGCAGATCTAGGGGGCGCGGGGGGGAAAAACTGTTTTTT.

The chain carries TRBV9 and TRBJ2-3, with D hard to call. Per germline, CDR1 SGDLS and CDR2 YYNGEE. The CDR3 covers 14 residues. V was shortened by 0 bases and J by 1 base, with 6 bases between the two germline ends. DNA of the CDR3: TGTGCCAGCAGCGTAGGACGGGGCACAGATACGCAGTATTTT. Translation gives CASSVGRGTDTQYF.

Relative to its sample, this clonotype is medium-sized (0.01 to 0.1%). This rearrangement joins TRBV30 to TRBJ1-6; TRBD1 might be the D (5 bases). CDR1 and CDR2 from the germline V gene are GTSNPN and SVGIG (reference sequence). The CDR3 spans 13 residues. Trimming pared 4 bases from V and 8 bases from J, leaving 12 bases between. CDR3 sequence reads: CAWMGGEDSPLHF. DNA for the CDR3: TGTGCCTGGATGGGAGGGGAAGATTCACCCCTCCACTTT.

Comments on this clonotype: The junction shows a germline mismatch at one end, possibly a read error. The chain carries TRBV7-3 and TRBJ1-5; D possibly corresponds to TRBD1 (6 bases). In germline, CDR1 is SGHTA, CDR2 FQGTGA. The CDR3 totals 15 residues. CDR3: CASSFDGQPNQPQHF. CDR3 nucleotides: TGCGCCAGCAGCTTTGACGGACAGCCTAATCAGCCCCAGCATTTT.

The chain recombines TRBV12-3 or TRBV12-4 with TRBJ2-1, with D hard to call. V was pared by 6 bases and J by 8 bases, with 14 bases between. The CDR3 is made up of 13 amino acids. The CDR3 coding sequence is TGTGCCAGCAGAGAGACCTGGGCCGATGAGCAGTTCTTC. Its translation is CASRETWADEQFF.

This clonotype was counted a few times. The rearrangement joins TRBV21-1 to TRBJ1-1; the listed D gene, TRBD1, was not tested against the DNA. TRBV21-1 is a recognized pseudogene. CDR3 length: 21 residues. Written as DNA, the CDR3 is TGTGCCAGCAGCAAAGGCTTAAATCCGGCCGGGACAGGGGGCTTGAACACTGAAGCTTTCTTT. Protein sequence: CASSKGLNPAGTGGLNTEAFF.